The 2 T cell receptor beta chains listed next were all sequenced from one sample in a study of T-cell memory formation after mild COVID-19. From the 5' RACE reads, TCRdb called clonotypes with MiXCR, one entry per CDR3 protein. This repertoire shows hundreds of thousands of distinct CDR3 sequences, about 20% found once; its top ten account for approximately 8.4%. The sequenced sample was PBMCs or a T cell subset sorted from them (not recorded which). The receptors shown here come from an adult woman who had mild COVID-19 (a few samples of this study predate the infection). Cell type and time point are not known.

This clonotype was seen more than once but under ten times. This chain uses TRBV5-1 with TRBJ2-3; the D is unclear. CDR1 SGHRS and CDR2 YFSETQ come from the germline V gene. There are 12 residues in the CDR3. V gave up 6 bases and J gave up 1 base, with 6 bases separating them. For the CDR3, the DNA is TGCGCCAGCAACGAAGGCACAGATACGCAGTATTTT. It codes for CASNEGTDTQYF. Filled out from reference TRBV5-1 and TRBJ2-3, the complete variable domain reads KAGVTQTPRYLIKTRGQQVTLSCSPISGHRSVSWYQQTPGQGLQFLFEYFSETQRNKGNFPGRFSGRQFSNSRSEMNVSTLELGDSALYLCASNEGTDTQYFGPGTRLTVL.

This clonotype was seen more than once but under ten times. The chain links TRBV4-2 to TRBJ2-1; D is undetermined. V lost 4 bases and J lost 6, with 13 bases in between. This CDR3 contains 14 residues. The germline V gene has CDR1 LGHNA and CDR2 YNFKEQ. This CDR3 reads CASSPGRVPNEQFF. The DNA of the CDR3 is TGTGCCAGCAGCCCCGGAAGGGTTCCCAATGAGCAGTTCTTC.